This T cell receptor (beta chain) originates from a study of cytotoxic CD8 clonotypes in ibrutinib-treated CLL. At the level of the study: Among the patients, 10 to 11 presented as relapsed/refractory and around 15 as treatment-naive; 17 showed unmutated IGHV.

This clone was recorded only once. Its antigen is still unknown. Germline V gene data show CDR1 as MGHRA and CDR2 as YSYEKL. Trimming took off 4 bases at V and 5 bases at J, with 8 bases between the two ends. This CDR3 is built from 13 residues. TCRdb keeps only in-frame clones here, not all; method: immunoSEQ multiplex PCR. The sample holds some 150,000 clones, 75% to 85% seen once. General study points: At ibrutinib response, clonality increased, and at progression it declined back toward baseline. Baseline clonality was higher than in age-matched healthy donors and moved in step with circulating CD8+ T-cell counts.

The specimen comprised PBMCs, sampled after 12 months of ibrutinib treatment. This TCR came from a human donor with chronic lymphocytic leukemia. The chain employs TRBV4-1 and TRBJ2-2; D not certain. The CDR3 region is CASSLVVTGELFF. For the CDR3, the DNA is TGCGCCAGCAGCCTAGTGGTGACCGGGGAGCTGTTTTTT.